Listed below are T cell receptor beta chains from one sample, sequenced in a study of cytomegalovirus exposure and HLA in healthy donors. Produced via immunoSEQ multiplex PCR; TCRdb's table is partial and in-frame only. The table lists 80,000 to 95,000 clones, approximately 86% of them singletons. The sequenced sample was PBMCs. The receptors derive from a young man in good health and CMV-seropositive. The CDR3 runs from the conserved cysteine through the conserved F or W. Fields, in order: V gene, D gene, J gene, clone size, CDR3 protein, CDR3 DNA. A D gene is named only where the DNA matches it firmly. Not every row has a clone size; where given, it reads once, few, many or a size class.

V: TRBV10-3; D: TRBD2; J: TRBJ2-7; size: NA; CDR3: CAIRAAGSSAYEQYF; DNA: TGTGCCATCAGAGCAGCGGGAAGTTCGGCCTACGAGCAGTACTTC
V: TRBV9; D: TRBD2; J: TRBJ2-2; size: NA; CDR3: CASSILAGETGELFF; DNA: TGTGCCAGCAGCATCTTAGCGGGAGAGACCGGGGAGCTGTTTTTT
V: TRBV10-3; D: NA; J: TRBJ2-2; size: NA; CDR3: CAISEAGSNAGELFF; DNA: TGTGCCATCAGTGAAGCAGGGTCGAACGCCGGGGAGCTGTTTTTT
V: TRBV5-1; D: NA; J: TRBJ2-1; size: NA; CDR3: CASSFTGPSYNEQFF; DNA: TGCGCCAGCAGCTTCACAGGGCCCTCCTACAATGAGCAGTTCTTC
V: TRBV9; D: TRBD1; J: TRBJ2-5; size: NA; CDR3: CASSPRQGQETQYF; DNA: TGTGCCAGCAGCCCGAGACAGGGCCAAGAGACCCAGTACTTC
V: TRBV27; D: TRBD2; J: TRBJ2-3; size: NA; CDR3: CASSLLAETADTQYF; DNA: TGTGCCAGCAGTTTACTAGCGGAGACGGCAGATACGCAGTATTTT
V: TRBV2; D: TRBD1; J: TRBJ1-2; size: NA; CDR3: CASSSGQGYYGYTF; DNA: TGTGCCAGCTCATCCGGACAGGGATACTATGGCTACACCTTC
V: TRBV6-1; D: TRBD1; J: TRBJ1-2; size: NA; CDR3: CASSHRTGGYTF; DNA: TGTGCCAGCAGTCATCGGACAGGGGGCTACACCTTC
V: TRBV19; D: NA; J: TRBJ2-6; size: NA; CDR3: CASSLSGANVLTF; DNA: TGTGCCAGTAGCCTCTCTGGGGCCAACGTCCTGACTTTC
V: TRBV6-6; D: TRBD1; J: TRBJ2-5; size: once; CDR3: CASSYGLGGLETQYF; DNA: TGTGCCAGCAGTTACGGTTTAGGGGGCCTAGAGACCCAGTACTTC
V: TRBV5-1; D: NA; J: TRBJ2-3; size: once; CDR3: CASSGRSNTQYF; DNA: TGCGCCAGCAGCGGCCGTAGCAATACGCAGTATTTT
V: TRBV5-4; D: NA; J: TRBJ1-1; size: few; CDR3: CASGGGDDTEAFF; DNA: TGTGCCAGCGGTGGGGGGGATGACACTGAAGCTTTCTTT
V: TRBV2; D: NA; J: TRBJ2-7; size: NA; CDR3: CASSGETYEQCF; DNA: TGTGCCAGCAGTGGGGAGACCTACGAGCAGTGCTTC
V: TRBV7-6; D: TRBD1; J: TRBJ2-5; size: NA; CDR3: CASSWDRGQETQYF; DNA: TGTGCCAGCAGCTGGGACAGGGGACAAGAGACCCAGTACTTC
V: TRBV9; D: TRBD2; J: TRBJ2-4; size: NA; CDR3: CASSSLAGVAKNIQYF; DNA: TGTGCCAGCAGCTCTTTAGCGGGAGTGGCCAAAAACATTCAGTACTTC
V: TRBV28; D: NA; J: TRBJ2-6; size: NA; CDR3: CASSSAGAGANVLTF; DNA: TGTGCCAGCAGTTCGGCAGGGGCTGGGGCCAACGTCCTGACTTTC
V: TRBV11-2; D: NA; J: TRBJ2-1; size: NA; CDR3: CASSLEGTLEQFF; DNA: TGTGCCAGCAGCTTAGAAGGGACACTTGAGCAGTTCTTC
V: TRBV28; D: TRBD1; J: TRBJ2-7; size: NA; CDR3: CASSSSGTGGTYEQYF; DNA: TGTGCCAGCAGTTCCTCCGGGACAGGGGGCACCTACGAGCAGTACTTC
V: TRBV5-1; D: NA; J: TRBJ2-7; size: NA; CDR3: CASSLSGLSYEQYF; DNA: TGCGCCAGCAGCTTATCAGGACTATCCTACGAGCAGTACTTC
V: TRBV5-1; D: NA; J: TRBJ2-1; size: NA; CDR3: CASSEDRYNEQFF; DNA: TGCGCCAGCAGCGAGGACAGATACAATGAGCAGTTCTTC
V: TRBV5-1; D: TRBD1; J: TRBJ1-5; size: NA; CDR3: CASSPGTGIGQPQHF; DNA: TGCGCCAGCAGCCCCGGGACAGGGATCGGTCAGCCCCAGCATTTT
V: TRBV27; D: TRBD1; J: TRBJ1-3; size: NA; CDR3: CASSSYRGDGNTIYF; DNA: TGTGCCAGCAGTTCGTACAGGGGAGACGGAAACACCATATATTTT
V: TRBV29-1; D: NA; J: TRBJ2-2; size: NA; CDR3: CSVGVQIGELFF; DNA: TGCAGCGTTGGCGTCCAAATCGGGGAGCTGTTTTTT
V: TRBV5-6; D: NA; J: TRBJ2-7; size: NA; CDR3: CASSLRYRTNSYEQYF; DNA: TGTGCCAGCAGCTTGAGGTACAGAACCAATTCCTACGAGCAGTACTTC
V: TRBV27; D: NA; J: TRBJ2-7; size: NA; CDR3: CASSLDGISYEQYF; DNA: TGTGCCAGCAGTTTAGACGGGATCTCCTACGAGCAGTACTTC
V: TRBV7-9; D: NA; J: TRBJ1-1; size: NA; CDR3: CASSFHGGEYTEAFF; DNA: TGTGCCAGCAGCTTCCATGGTGGGGAGTACACTGAAGCTTTCTTT
V: TRBV19; D: NA; J: TRBJ2-1; size: NA; CDR3: CASSMEGWENNEQFF; DNA: TGTGCCAGTAGTATGGAGGGTTGGGAAAACAATGAGCAGTTCTTC
V: TRBV7-9; D: TRBD2; J: TRBJ2-1; size: NA; CDR3: CASSRRPRLAGGRHNEQFF; DNA: TGTGCCAGCAGCCGTCGCCCGCGGCTAGCGGGAGGGAGACACAATGAGCAGTTCTTC
V: TRBV4-2; D: TRBD1; J: TRBJ2-5; size: NA; CDR3: CASSGRTGRQETQYF; DNA: TGTGCCAGCAGCGGGAGGACAGGGAGGCAAGAGACCCAGTACTTC
V: TRBV18; D: NA; J: TRBJ1-1; size: NA; CDR3: CASSPYYGKTEAFF; DNA: TGTGCCAGCTCACCATACTACGGGAAAACTGAAGCTTTCTTT
V: TRBV5-1; D: NA; J: TRBJ1-4; size: NA; CDR3: CASSSGDGIEKLFF; DNA: TGCGCCAGCAGCTCGGGGGACGGAATTGAAAAACTGTTTTTT
V: TRBV30; D: NA; J: TRBJ1-3; size: once; CDR3: CAWTQGGNTIYF; DNA: TGTGCCTGGACACAGGGAGGAAACACCATATATTTT
V: TRBV4-1; D: NA; J: TRBJ1-3; size: NA; CDR3: CASSQGRQEGNTIYF; DNA: TGCGCCAGCAGCCAAGGGAGACAGGAGGGAAACACCATATATTTT
V: TRBV6-5; D: NA; J: TRBJ2-1; size: NA; CDR3: CASSRAAAYNEQFF; DNA: TGTGCCAGCAGTCGAGCAGCGGCCTACAATGAGCAGTTCTTC
V: TRBV11-2; D: TRBD2; J: TRBJ2-7; size: NA; CDR3: CASSLGAGGPYEQYF; DNA: TGTGCCAGCAGCTTGGGGGCGGGAGGGCCCTACGAGCAGTACTTC